These 16 T cell receptor beta chains originate from one sample sequenced in a study of human T cells and chemical hapten exposure. A single record per CDR3 protein comes from TCRdb applying MiXCR to the RACE reads. In the table there are tens of thousands of distinct CDR3 sequences, under 9% of which are singletons. Time point meaning: patch test 1, 2 weeks after DPC sensitization. The treatment here: therapeutic diphenylcyclopropenone sensitization with weekly scalp DPC. The sequencing here drew on whole blood, taken in connection with sensitization to the hapten diphenylcyclopropenone (DPC). These receptors came from a woman aged 25 to 39 with alopecia areata. Some clones in this sample may be carry-over from other donors' samples.

In its sample, this clonotype was seen many times. This sequence joins TRBV18 and TRBJ1-5; possibly TRBD1 for D (6 bases). This CDR3 region has 13 residues. Germline CDR1 and CDR2: KGHSH and LQKENI. V was trimmed by 4 bases and J by 3 bases, leaving 7 bases between them. The CDR3 here is CASSRQANQPQHF. The CDR3 nucleotides are TGTGCCAGCTCACGACAGGCCAATCAGCCCCAGCATTTT.

This clonotype was recorded at least ten times. V and J are TRBV5-1 and TRBJ2-7; D may be TRBD2 (7 bases). V lost 7 bases, J lost 6 bases, and 20 bases lay in between. CDR1 is SGHRS and CDR2 is YFSETQ in the germline V gene. The CDR3 sequence is 14 residues long. The CDR3 region has the DNA TGCGCCAGCGCTTCGGGGGGCAGGGATACCGAGCAGTACTTC. This translates into CASASGGRDTEQYF.

This clonotype has ten or more counts. This chain connects TRBV29-1 to TRBJ2-1; 12 bases match TRBD2. Trimming took 1 base from V and 10 from J; bases not matched to a gene: 8. Germline loops: CDR1 SQVTM, CDR2 ANQGSEA. CDR3 length: 15 amino acids. CDR3 region: CSVEGLAGGPREQFF. DNA for the CDR3: TGCAGCGTTGAAGGGCTAGCGGGGGGGCCACGGGAGCAGTTCTTC.

This chain connects TRBV30 to TRBJ1-1, with D possibly matching TRBD1 (6 bases). The CDR3 runs 13 residues. Between the trimmed V and J ends, which lost 1 base and 2 bases, there was a span of 8 bases. Germline V gene data show CDR1 as GTSNPN and CDR2 as SVGIG (reference sequence). CDR3 amino acids: CAWSGTANTEAFF. CDR3 sequence (DNA): TGTGCCTGGAGTGGGACAGCCAACACTGAAGCTTTCTTT.

This clonotype was counted between two and nine times. V and J are TRBV6-6 and TRBJ1-2; D not resolved. CDR3 length: 15 amino acids. CDR1 and CDR2 from the germline V gene are MNHNY and SVGAGI (reference sequence). V gave up 0 bases and J gave up 4 bases, with 12 bases separating them. Written as DNA, the CDR3 is TGTGCCAGCAGTTACTCTCGCAGCCCCGGCTATGGCTACACCTTC. Protein: CASSYSRSPGYGYTF.

This clonotype was recorded many times. The V gene is TRBV5-1, the J gene TRBJ2-3, with a tentative D call TRBD1 (5 bases). The CDR3 is 15 amino acids. Trimming left V 0 bases short and J 4 bases short, with 12 bases between. Germline assignment: CDR1 SGHRS and CDR2 YFSETQ. The CDR3 sequence is CASSLGAGLADTQYF. As DNA, the CDR3 is TGCGCCAGCAGCTTGGGGGCAGGGTTGGCAGATACGCAGTATTTT.

Points on this clonotype: A read error is possible here, since a much larger clone lies one base away. The chain combines TRBV6-5 with TRBJ2-3, with D possibly TRBD2 on 5 matching bases. V was shortened by 0 bases and J by 4 bases, with 11 bases between the two germline ends. This CDR3 spans 15 amino acids. CDR1 and CDR2 from the germline V gene are MNHEY and SVGAGI. The DNA for the CDR3 is TGTGCCAGCAGTTACTCGACCGGGATACCAGATACGCAGTATTTT. Protein: CASSYSTGIPDTQYF.

This clonotype has at least ten counts. This chain joins TRBV12-3 or TRBV12-4 and TRBJ1-5; TRBD1 agrees at 9 bases. This CDR3 spans 15 amino acids. Losses at the gene ends were 6 bases for V and 4 bases for J; bases not matched to a gene: 7. CDR3 coding DNA: TGTGCCAGCAGCATAGGACAGGGGCTGAATCAGCCCCAGCATTTT. This gives the protein CASSIGQGLNQPQHF.

This clonotype was seen repeatedly, ten times or more. The chain links TRBV27 to TRBJ2-2; possibly TRBD1 for D (5 bases). The V end was cut by 3 bases, the J end by 0 bases, with 8 bases between. This CDR3 comprises 15 residues. Germline-derived CDR1 and CDR2 are MNHEY and SMNVEV (reference sequence). The CDR3 sequence: CASSLDTPNTGELFF. CDR3 nucleotides: TGTGCCAGCAGTTTGGACACCCCGAACACCGGGGAGCTGTTTTTT.

The chain carries TRBV21-1 and TRBJ1-4; the table assigns TRBD1, which was not confirmed against the DNA. TRBV21-1 constitutes a pseudogene. CDR3 length: 14 residues. The CDR3 nucleotides are TGTGCCAGCAGTCACAGGGGAGGGAATGAAAAACTGTTTTTT. Translating it yields CASSHRGGNEKLFF.

Many counts were recorded for this clonotype. The V and J genes are TRBV7-2 and TRBJ2-1; no clear D gene. V gave up 1 base and J gave up 3 bases, with 4 bases separating them. The CDR3 is 13 residues long. The germline gives CDR1 SGHTA, CDR2 FQGNSA. CDR3 sequence (DNA): TGTGCCAGCAGCTTAGATGTCTACAATGAGCAGTTCTTC. Protein product: CASSLDVYNEQFF.

The sample holds many counts of this clonotype. The chain is built from TRBV10-3 and TRBJ2-3, with 7 positions matching TRBD1. In germline, CDR1 is ENHRY, CDR2 SYGVKD. The junction had 8 bases not matched to a gene; V was cut back by 7 bases and J by 4 bases. The CDR3 consists of 14 residues. CDR3 in amino acids: CAITVTGNPDTQYF. CDR3 coding DNA: TGTGCCATCACGGTGACAGGGAACCCAGATACGCAGTATTTT.

Comments on this clonotype: The junction does not match germline at one end; this may be a read error. Here the CDR3 reads CVWRTGGNTGELFF. CDR3 nucleotides: TGTGTCTGGAGAACAGGGGGGAACACCGGGGAGCTGTTTTTT. V usage is TRBV30 and J usage is TRBJ2-2, with 8 positions matching TRBD1. Germline V gives CDR1 GTSNPN, CDR2 SVGIG (reference sequence). The CDR3 is 14 amino acids.

This clonotype was seen ten or more times. V usage is TRBV7-3 and J usage is TRBJ2-5; D unresolved. V was trimmed by 1 base and J by 3 bases, leaving 6 bases between them. The CDR3 extends over 13 amino acids. Germline V gene sequence: CDR1 SGHTA, CDR2 FQGTGA. CDR3 sequence reads: CASSLIREETQYF. The CDR3 bases are TGTGCCAGCAGCTTAATAAGGGAAGAGACCCAGTACTTC.

This clonotype showed up many times. The chain couples TRBV30 to TRBJ2-1; either TRBD1 or TRBD2 may supply D (6 bases each). Trimming stripped 4 bases from V and 5 bases from J, with 15 bases between. CDR3 length: 14 residues. CDR1 GTSNPN and CDR2 SVGIG come from the germline V gene (reference sequence). The CDR3 sequence is CAWKENREDNEQFF. The CDR3 DNA reads as TGTGCCTGGAAAGAAAACAGGGAGGACAATGAGCAGTTCTTC.

This clonotype appeared many times. J is TRBJ1-5 and V is TRBV12-3 or TRBV12-4; 7 nucleotides line up with TRBD1. This CDR3 is 14 amino acids long. V lost 5 bases to trimming and J lost 4 bases; unmatched junction nucleotides: 5. The CDR3 here is CASSEQGTNQPQHF. Here the CDR3 DNA reads TGTGCCAGCAGTGAACAGGGGACTAATCAGCCCCAGCATTTT.